The T cell receptor (beta chain) described here comes from a study of early T cells in non-severe SARS-CoV-2 infection. Researchers tagged individual cDNA molecules with unique molecular identifiers. TCRdb called the 5' RACE reads again in MiXCR, with one record for every CDR3 protein. The sample carries 17,000 or so distinct CDR3 sequences, over 5.5% recorded once. Germline V gene data show CDR1 as SGHRS and CDR2 as YFSETQ. V lost 1 base, J lost 7 bases, and 12 bases lay in between. CDR3 length: 14 residues. As regards this clonotype: Its antigen remains unknown.

Points from the study as a whole: VDJdb matches were skewed toward anti-spike CD8 T cell responses.

The chain joins TRBV5-1 to TRBJ1-5; TRBD1 is a possible D gene (5 bases). The TCR sequence derives from an adult who was a healthcare worker with PCR-confirmed SARS-CoV-2 infection or an uninfected control (not recorded which). The sequenced sample was whole blood, obtained at baseline. As DNA, the CDR3 is TGCGCCAGCAGCTTGTCTGGGGGAGACCAGCCCCAGCATTTT. It is translated as CASSLSGGDQPQHF.